The 27 T cell receptor beta chains reported below all come from one sample, sequenced in a study of T cells in Graves' hyperthyroidism and ophthalmopathy. TCR beta CDR3 sequences were amplified from RNA transcripts. The HTBI primer set drove a first-round RT-PCR of the TCR CDR3. TCRdb passed the multiplex PCR reads through MiXCR, listing each CDR3 protein once. This table has about 130,000 distinct CDR3 sequences, approximately 20% appearing once. The sequencing sample was made of blood. These receptor sequences come from a woman between 45 and 65 years old with Graves' hyperthyroidism that later progressed to Graves' ophthalmopathy.

This clonotype was seen only a few times. The chain combines TRBV20-1 with TRBJ2-5, with 8 bases matching TRBD1. The V segment lost 7 bases and the J segment 5 bases; nucleotides outside the gene matches: 15. CDR1 DFQATT and CDR2 SNEGSKA come from the germline V gene (reference sequence). The CDR3 sequence is 15 residues long. The CDR3, as DNA: TGCAGTGGCGGGACAGGCCCCCTGAATAGGGAGACCCAGTACTTC. Amino acid sequence: CSGGTGPLNRETQYF.

The chain combines TRBV19 with TRBJ2-2; D gene ambiguous. The CDR3 covers 13 residues. Trimming left V 3 bases short and J 2 bases short, with 4 bases between. In germline, CDR1 is LNHDA, CDR2 SQIVND (reference sequence). CDR3 sequence: CASSIANTGELFF. The CDR3 coding sequence is TGTGCCAGTAGTATTGCTAACACCGGGGAGCTGTTTTTT.

This rearrangement joins TRBV25-1 to TRBJ2-1, with 16 bases lining up with TRBD2. This CDR3 region has 16 residues. With 6 bases clipped from V and 3 bases from J, the junction kept 2 bases outside the gene matches. Per germline, CDR1 MGHDK and CDR2 SYGVNS. This CDR3 is CASRGLAGGIYNEQFF. As DNA, the CDR3 is TGTGCCAGCAGGGGACTAGCGGGAGGGATCTACAATGAGCAGTTCTTC. Drawing the rest from reference TRBV25-1 and TRBJ2-1, the complete variable domain is EADIYQTPRYLVIGTGKKITLECSQTMGHDKMYWYQQDPGMELHLIHYSYGVNSTEKGDLSSESTVSRIRTEHFPLTLESARPSHTSQYLCASRGLAGGIYNEQFFGPGTRLTVL.

This clonotype was detected a few times. The rearrangement joins TRBV30 to TRBJ2-3, with a possible D match to TRBD2 (6 bases). This CDR3 has 16 residues. Trimming cost V 5 bases and J 0 bases, with 18 bases left between them. Germline V gene sequence: CDR1 GTSNPN, CDR2 SVGIG (reference sequence). CDR3 sequence (DNA): TGTGCCTGGGTGATTGGAGCAGGGAGGAGCACAGATACGCAGTATTTT. Translation: CAWVIGAGRSTDTQYF.

The chain recombines TRBV6-2 or TRBV6-3 with TRBJ1-1; 9 bases agree with TRBD1. This CDR3 comprises 13 residues. With V trimmed by 7 bases and J by 4 bases, 4 bases remained unmatched. Germline V gives CDR1 MNHEY, CDR2 SVGEGT. CDR3 residues: CASTRTGATEAFF. As DNA, the CDR3 is TGTGCCAGCACCCGGACAGGGGCCACTGAAGCTTTCTTT.

This clonotype was seen many times. This sequence joins TRBV2 and TRBJ2-2; perhaps TRBD1 as D (5 bases). This CDR3 region has 16 residues. The germline gives CDR1 SNHLY, CDR2 FYNNEI. V was shortened by 0 bases and J by 6 bases, with 14 bases between the two germline ends. CDR3 nucleotides: TGTGCCAGCAGTGAAGCTTCGATCAGGGTAGCCGGGGAGCTGTTTTTT. This codes for CASSEASIRVAGELFF.

The chain has TRBV28 and TRBJ2-1; maybe TRBD2 (7 bases). Germline V gene data show CDR1 as MDHEN and CDR2 as SYDVKM. V shed 10 bases and J shed 2 bases, with 15 bases lying between them. This CDR3 has 14 amino acids. The CDR3, as DNA: TGTGCCACCGAGGGGGGGGTTGCCTACAATGAGCAGTTCTTC. Translation: CATEGGVAYNEQFF.

The chain links TRBV28 to TRBJ1-2; perhaps TRBD1 as D (6 bases). Germline CDR1 reads MDHEN; CDR2 reads SYDVKM. The length of the CDR3 is 16 residues. V lost 5 bases to trimming and J lost 0 bases, with 16 bases between them. The CDR3 region is CASSKPGQLTNYGYTF. DNA of the CDR3: TGTGCCAGCAGTAAACCGGGACAACTTACTAACTATGGCTACACCTTC.

The chain recombines TRBV10-2 with TRBJ2-7; D unresolved. Germline values: CDR1 WSHSY, CDR2 SAAADI. The CDR3 sequence is 13 residues long. The V end lost 11 bases, the J end lost 4 bases, and 18 bases lay between the germline ends. The CDR3 nucleotides are TGCGCCCGCTCCAAGGAGAGCTCGTACGAGCAGTACTTC. It specifies CARSKESSYEQYF.

This clonotype has a count of ten or more. The J gene is TRBJ1-4, the V gene TRBV6-1; TRBD1 aligns across 7 bases. The CDR3 is 14 amino acids. Germline CDR1 reads MNHNS; CDR2 reads SASEGT. J was trimmed by 3 bases and V by 6 bases; bases with no gene match: 4. CDR3 sequence (DNA): TGTGCCAGCAGAAGACAGGGTCCTAATGAAAAACTGTTTTTT. It translates to CASRRQGPNEKLFF.

Many counts were recorded for this clonotype. The chain couples TRBV5-1 to TRBJ2-3; possible D gene TRBD1, 6 bases. The CDR3 runs 14 residues. V dropped 3 bases and J dropped 2 bases, with 10 bases sitting between them. The germline CDR1 and CDR2 sequences are SGHRS and YFSETQ. CDR3 residues: CASSSTGYTDTQYF. The CDR3 coding sequence is TGCGCCAGCAGCTCAACAGGGTACACAGATACGCAGTATTTT.

This clonotype turned up a few times. The chain uses TRBV4-1 and TRBJ2-2; D perhaps matches TRBD1 (6 bases). Trimming stripped 1 base from V and 6 bases from J, with 15 bases between. Germline V lookup: CDR1 MGHRA, CDR2 YSYEKL. The CDR3 spans 16 residues. CDR3: CASSQGAGDMAGELFF. The CDR3 bases are TGCGCCAGCAGCCAAGGGGCAGGGGATATGGCCGGGGAGCTGTTTTTT.

The gene calls are TRBV29-1 and TRBJ1-5; D gene ambiguous. CDR3 length: 13 residues. Germline CDR1 is SQVTM and CDR2 is ANQGSEA. Trimming shortened V by 6 bases and J by 3 bases, and 12 bases separated the two germline ends. CDR3 sequence (DNA): TGCAGCGTACGGGGTTCCCCCAATCAGCCCCAGCATTTT. Translated, it gives CSVRGSPNQPQHF.

The chain combines TRBV19 with TRBJ2-1; D call uncertain. Trimming pared 7 bases from V and 3 bases from J, leaving 19 bases between. Germline loops: CDR1 LNHDA, CDR2 SQIVND (reference sequence). This CDR3 spans 16 amino acids. The CDR3 nucleotides are TGTGCCAGTACCCCAACCCCGACATCCCTCTACAATGAGCAGTTCTTC. The encoded protein is CASTPTPTSLYNEQFF. The full variable domain, in which reference TRBV19 and TRBJ2-1 provide the parts outside the CDR3, is DGGITQSPKYLFRKEGQNVTLSCEQNLNHDAMYWYRQDPGQGLRLIYYSQIVNDFQKGDIAEGYSVSREKKESFPLTVTSAQKNPTAFYLCASTPTPTSLYNEQFFGPGTRLTVL.

This clonotype was counted at least ten times. The chain combines TRBV7-2 with TRBJ2-5, with unresolved D. The CDR3 spans 15 residues. In germline, CDR1 is SGHTA, CDR2 FQGNSA. V was shortened by 0 bases and J by 1 base, with 9 bases between the two germline ends. The CDR3 protein is CASSLASFSQETQYF. CDR3 in DNA: TGTGCCAGCAGCTTAGCATCGTTCAGCCAAGAGACCCAGTACTTC.

This clonotype appeared a few times. The rearrangement links TRBV20-1 to TRBJ2-7; 9 nucleotides line up with TRBD2. The CDR3 is 16 amino acids. The germline V gene encodes CDR1 DFQATT and CDR2 SNEGSKA (reference sequence). V gave up 0 bases and J gave up 0 bases; unmatched junction bases: 6. CDR3 region: CSAREVTSGRSYEQYF. The CDR3 nucleotides read TGCAGTGCTAGAGAGGTAACTAGCGGGCGCTCCTACGAGCAGTACTTC.

The table lists this clonotype with a few counts. The V and J genes are TRBV7-2 and TRBJ2-1; D gene unclear. Trimming cost V 5 bases and J 6 bases, with 2 bases left between them. In germline, CDR1 is SGHTA, CDR2 FQGNSA. The CDR3 runs 10 residues. The CDR3 loop is CASSINEQFF. The CDR3 coding sequence is TGTGCCAGCAGCATCAATGAGCAGTTCTTC.

This chain joins TRBV19 and TRBJ2-1; 13 bases line up with TRBD2. Germline trimming cut 6 bases from V and 9 bases from J; bases unmatched to any gene: 14. CDR1 and CDR2 from the germline V gene are LNHDA and SQIVND (reference sequence). The CDR3 length is 17 residues. CDR3 nucleotide sequence: TGTGCCAGTAGGACTATTAGGACTAGCGGGAGTTCCAGTGAGCAGTTCTTC. Its translation: CASRTIRTSGSSSEQFF.

This clonotype came up many times. The chain joins TRBV5-1 to TRBJ2-7; D uncertain. The CDR3 spans 15 residues. Germline lookup yields CDR1 SGHRS and CDR2 YFSETQ. V was trimmed by 0 bases and J by 5 bases, leaving 15 bases between them. The CDR3 sequence is CASSLGVGRLDEQYF. The DNA for the CDR3 is TGCGCCAGCAGCTTGGGGGTAGGTCGATTGGACGAGCAGTACTTC.

The sample holds a few counts of this clonotype. This chain links TRBV2 with TRBJ2-6, with a weak D call TRBD1 (6 bases). In germline, CDR1 is SNHLY, CDR2 FYNNEI. V was clipped by 6 bases and J by 1 base, with 13 bases between them. This CDR3 contains 16 residues. In DNA form, the CDR3 reads TGTGCCAGCAGACAAATCGGGACATCTGGGGCCAACGTCCTGACTTTC. Translation: CASRQIGTSGANVLTF.

The gene calls are TRBV28 and TRBJ2-1; 11 positions match TRBD2. Germline CDR1 and CDR2: MDHEN and SYDVKM. CDR3 size: 15 residues. The V gene end was trimmed by 5 bases and the J gene end by 2 bases; junction bases not matched to a gene: 2. The CDR3 spells CASSVAGGPYNEQFF. CDR3 in DNA: TGTGCCAGCAGTGTAGCGGGAGGGCCCTACAATGAGCAGTTCTTC.

This clonotype has just a few counts. The chain has TRBV7-6 and TRBJ2-1, with a weak D call TRBD2 (5 bases). Trimming pared 5 bases from V and 6 bases from J, leaving 17 bases between. The germline CDR1 and CDR2 sequences are SGHVS and FNYEAQ. This CDR3 has 15 amino acids. The CDR3 DNA reads as TGTGCCAGCAGCCCAGGACTGGAAACCGGCAATGAGCAGTTCTTC. Protein sequence: CASSPGLETGNEQFF.

This clonotype was recorded at least ten times. This chain uses TRBV5-1 with TRBJ1-1; a weak D match, TRBD1 (5 bases). The CDR3 loop spans 15 amino acids. CDR1 SGHRS and CDR2 YFSETQ come from the germline V gene. With 2 bases removed from V and 1 base from J, the gap between germline ends came to 12 bases. The DNA for the CDR3 is TGCGCCAGCAGCTTTGAAGGGGCCTGGAACACTGAAGCTTTCTTT. The encoded protein is CASSFEGAWNTEAFF.

Points on this clonotype: A much more abundant neighbour one base away suggests this may be a read error. The genes are TRBV28 and TRBJ1-1; D gene ambiguous. Between the trimmed V and J ends, which lost 1 base and 10 bases, there was a span of 13 bases. The germline CDR1 and CDR2 sequences are MDHEN and SYDVKM. The CDR3 has 13 amino acids. For the CDR3, the DNA is TGTGCCAGCAGTTTATCCCTAGACGGGAGAGCTTTCTTT. It translates to CASSLSLDGRAFF.

This clonotype has ten or more counts. The rearrangement joins TRBV3-1 to TRBJ2-3; 13 nucleotides agree with TRBD2. Germline trimming cut 4 bases from V and 6 bases from J; bases unmatched to any gene: 4. The CDR3 is 15 residues long. The germline V gene encodes CDR1 LGHDT and CDR2 YNNKEL (reference sequence). The CDR3 DNA is TGTGCCAGCAGCCCGGGACTAGCGGGAATCGATACGCAGTATTTT. It specifies CASSPGLAGIDTQYF.

The rearrangement joins TRBV20-1 to TRBJ2-3; no definite D call. The CDR3 is 14 residues long. Germline assignment: CDR1 DFQATT and CDR2 SNEGSKA (reference sequence). The V end lost 0 bases, the J end lost 3 bases, and 10 bases lay between the germline ends. The CDR3 protein is CSARDLIVTDTQYF. CDR3 sequence (DNA): TGCAGTGCTAGAGATTTAATAGTAACAGATACGCAGTATTTT.

In DNA form, the CDR3 reads TGTGCCAGCAGCCAAGAAGCTCTCGGGAGTTATGACAATGAGCAGTTCTTC. Protein product: CASSQEALGSYDNEQFF. The rearrangement joins TRBV4-2 to TRBJ2-1; D is perhaps TRBD2 (6 bases). This CDR3 has 17 amino acids. CDR1 is LGHNA and CDR2 is YNFKEQ in the germline V gene. Trimming cost V 0 bases and J 5 bases, with 17 bases left between them.